The 16 T cell receptor beta chains presented below share a single source sample, sequenced in a study of cytomegalovirus exposure and HLA in healthy donors. The PCR made use of 60 Vbeta and 13 Jbeta primers. Libraries were prepared by immunoSEQ multiplex PCR; TCRdb keeps only in-frame clonotypes and omits some of them. The table lists fewer than 150,000 clones, more than 60% of them singletons. Specimen: PBMCs. These receptors were obtained from a woman between 40 and 50 years old in good health and CMV-seropositive.

V and J are TRBV18 and TRBJ2-3, with D possibly matching TRBD2 (5 bases). The CDR3 has 16 amino acids. V was shortened by 5 bases and J by 3 bases, with 18 bases between the two germline ends. CDR1 is KGHSH, CDR2 LQKENI, per germline. The DNA for the CDR3 is TGTGCCAGCTCAACCACCAGCGGTTGGGGAACAGATACGCAGTATTTT. This sequence encodes CASSTTSGWGTDTQYF.

The chain combines TRBV7-9 with TRBJ2-3, with TRBD2 matching over 10 bases. Germline V gene sequence: CDR1 SEHNR, CDR2 FQNEAQ (reference sequence). The ends lost 0 bases at V and 5 bases at J; junction bases unmatched: 11. The CDR3 totals 18 residues. This chain's CDR3 is CASSLAFRLAGVKDTQYF. The DNA of the CDR3 is TGTGCCAGCAGCTTAGCGTTCCGCCTAGCGGGAGTGAAAGATACGCAGTATTTT.

The J gene is TRBJ2-7, the V gene TRBV6-9; D possibly corresponds to TRBD1 (5 bases). Germline V gives CDR1 MNHGY, CDR2 SVAAGI. This CDR3 is built from 16 residues. V was cut by 0 bases and J by 3 bases, with 15 bases left in between. CDR3 nucleotide sequence: TGTGCCAGCAGTTATTCGAAGGGGCGATTCTACTACGAGCAGTACTTC. This sequence encodes CASSYSKGRFYYEQYF.

The J gene is TRBJ1-1, the V gene TRBV6-5, with D possibly being TRBD1 (5 bases). Per the germline V gene, CDR1 is MNHEY and CDR2 is SVGAGI. The V gene lost 6 bases and the J gene lost 4 bases, with 15 bases spanning the gap. There are 14 residues in the CDR3. In DNA, the CDR3 is TGTGCCAGCAGGAGCCCGGGGGGTGGCACTGAAGCTTTCTTT. This codes for CASRSPGGGTEAFF.

The chain has TRBV25-1 and TRBJ2-7, with 7 nucleotides matching TRBD1. The germline V gene has CDR1 MGHDK and CDR2 SYGVNS. The junction had 6 bases not matched to a gene; V was cut back by 4 bases and J by 0 bases. The CDR3 is 15 residues long. Here the CDR3 DNA reads TGTGCCAGCAGTGCCCAGACAGGGCTCTCCTACGAGCAGTACTTC. As protein: CASSAQTGLSYEQYF.

In its sample, this clone was seen a few times. The chain is built from TRBV10-3 and TRBJ2-7; 7 bases fit TRBD2. V dropped 4 bases and J dropped 0; count of bases not matched to a gene: 3. Germline V gene data show CDR1 as ENHRY and CDR2 as SYGVKD. CDR3 size: 14 residues. CDR3 region: CAISVGGSSYEQYF. The CDR3 bases are TGTGCCATCAGTGTGGGAGGGAGCTCCTACGAGCAGTACTTC.

This clone was recorded only once. The chain employs TRBV25-1 and TRBJ1-2; D is perhaps TRBD1 (5 bases). Trimming took 8 bases from V and 5 from J, leaving 12 bases between them. Germline V CDR1 and CDR2: MGHDK, SYGVNS. The CDR3 spans 12 residues. CDR3: CASYSGGYGYTF. The CDR3 coding sequence is TGTGCCAGCTACTCCGGGGGATATGGCTACACCTTC.

The rearrangement links TRBV5-4 to TRBJ1-2; tentatively, D is TRBD1 (5 bases). V gave up 5 bases and J gave up 2 bases, with 13 bases separating them. The CDR3 sequence is 14 residues long. Germline V gene data show CDR1 as SGHNT and CDR2 as YYREEE (reference sequence). CDR3: CASRAWGDNYGYTF. CDR3 DNA: TGTGCCAGCAGAGCTTGGGGGGACAACTATGGCTACACCTTC.

This clone occurred once. The chain employs TRBV5-1 and TRBJ2-7, with D possibly being TRBD1 (5 bases). The CDR3 has 13 residues. Germline V gene lookup returns CDR1 SGHRS and CDR2 YFSETQ. The V end was cut by 4 bases, the J end by 4 bases, with 12 bases between. The CDR3 sequence: CASSRARDYEQYF. Here the CDR3 DNA reads TGCGCCAGCAGCAGGGCCAGGGATTACGAGCAGTACTTC.

This clone was seen a single time. The V gene is TRBV13, the J gene TRBJ1-1; D gene unclear. V was trimmed by 7 bases and J by 1 base, leaving 13 bases between them. From germline, CDR1 is PRHDT and CDR2 FYEKMQ (reference sequence). The CDR3 has 14 amino acids. CDR3 bases: TGTGCCAGCAATAAAAGGGAGGGGAACACTGAAGCTTTCTTT. Encoded protein: CASNKREGNTEAFF. Combining the CDR3 with reference TRBV13 and TRBJ1-1 gives the whole variable domain AAGVIQSPRHLIKEKRETATLKCYPIPRHDTVYWYQQGPGQDPQFLISFYEKMQSDKGSIPDRFSAQQFSDYHSELNMSSLELGDSALYFCASNKREGNTEAFFGQGTRLTVV.

The chain joins TRBV25-1 to TRBJ1-1, with D hard to call. CDR3 length equals 14 residues. CDR1 is MGHDK, CDR2 SYGVNS, per germline. V was trimmed by 4 bases and J by 3 bases, leaving 12 bases between them. The CDR3 reads CASSVEGAYTEAFF. CDR3 in DNA: TGTGCCAGCAGTGTGGAGGGCGCGTACACTGAAGCTTTCTTT.

V is TRBV7-9 and J is TRBJ1-3; perhaps TRBD1 as D (6 bases). V lost 3 bases, J lost 2 bases, and 8 bases lay in between. The CDR3 loop spans 14 amino acids. Germline CDR1 reads SEHNR; CDR2 reads FQNEAQ (reference sequence). The CDR3 region has the DNA TGTGCCAGCAGCTTGGCAGGGGCTGGAAACACCATATATTTT. This encodes CASSLAGAGNTIYF.

In nucleotides, the CDR3 is TGCGCCAGCAGCCCCGGGGAGATAGCGGGGCCAAGGAGCTCCTACGAGCAGTACTTC. Its translation: CASSPGEIAGPRSSYEQYF. This chain links TRBV4-1 with TRBJ2-7; TRBD2 aligns across 8 bases. Trimming removed 4 bases from V and 0 bases from J; junction bases left unmatched: 17. The CDR3 covers 19 residues. Per germline, CDR1 MGHRA and CDR2 YSYEKL.

The J gene is TRBJ2-1, the V gene TRBV4-2; 7 bases align to TRBD2. The CDR3 totals 16 residues. Trimming cost V 0 bases and J 7 bases; bases outside gene matches: 9. CDR1 and CDR2 (germline): LGHNA, YNFKEQ. Here the CDR3 DNA reads TGTGCCAGCAGCCAAGATATTCGGGCGGGAGTAAATGAGCAGTTCTTC. This codes for CASSQDIRAGVNEQFF.

The rearrangement uses TRBV10-3 and TRBJ2-1; 7 bases are a match to TRBD2. Germline V gene lookup returns CDR1 ENHRY and CDR2 SYGVKD. Trimming at V came to 6 bases and at J to 6 bases, leaving 5 bases not matched to a gene. This CDR3 has 13 amino acids. The CDR3 DNA sequence: TGTGCCATCAGCTGGGCTAGCGGCAATGAGCAGTTCTTC. Translated: CAISWASGNEQFF.

The gene calls are TRBV30 and TRBJ1-1, with D possibly being TRBD1 (6 bases). CDR1 GTSNPN and CDR2 SVGIG come from the germline V gene (reference sequence). Trimming pared 8 bases from V and 5 bases from J, leaving 21 bases between. The length of the CDR3 is 14 residues. The CDR3 bases are TGTGCCGGTACAGGGACCGGAGATGTTACTGAAGCTTTCTTT. Translating it yields CAGTGTGDVTEAFF.